This T cell receptor beta chain was obtained from a study of shared clonotypes between healthy human individuals. Regarding the study as a whole: There were few donors, and this limited the genetic and exposure-history diversity represented. Non-shared clonotypes had lower generation probabilities than those shared by all four donors.

About this clone: Antigen: not known.

Naive CD8 cells lacked CD45RO, underwent positive selection for CCR7 and left out terminally differentiated effector memory CD45RA+ cells. CDR1 is SQVTM, CDR2 ANQGSEA, per germline. This CDR3 region has 12 residues. V was pared by 7 bases and J by 8 bases, with 15 bases between. The test was conducted at deep level. Libraries were prepared by immunoSEQ multiplex PCR; TCRdb keeps only in-frame clonotypes and omits some of them. The repertoire holds about 1,900,000 clones, with approximately 95% as singletons. The chain carries TRBV29-1 and TRBJ2-1; D might be TRBD1 (6 bases). The sequencing sample was made of naive CD8+ T cells sorted from blood. This sequence was found in a man younger than 35 in good health. This CDR3 reads CSALTGRDEQFF. CDR3 coding DNA: TGCAGCGCCTTGACAGGTAGGGATGAGCAGTTCTTC.